These T cell receptor beta chains were read from a single sample in a study of OX40 agonist ivuxolimab in advanced cancers. Profiling relied on immunoSEQ multiplex PCR, and the TCRdb table lists in-frame clones only, not all of them. The sample contains around 53,000 clones, roughly 90% of which appear only once. The material was CD4+ or CD8+ T cells sorted from blood, obtained in a trial of the OX40 agonist ivuxolimab. All receptors come from an adult with an advanced solid tumor such as melanoma, head and neck, liver or kidney cancer. Both conserved end residues are part of each CDR3. The listing skips clone size in some rows; elsewhere it reads once, few, many or a size class.

j_call: TRBJ1-3; cdr3_length: 14; v_call: TRBV6-5; clone_size: NA; cdr3_aa: CASSRGYSGNTIYF
j_call: TRBJ2-1; cdr3_length: 15; v_call: TRBV5-1; clone_size: NA; cdr3_aa: CASSPGLAGYNEQFF
j_call: TRBJ1-4; cdr3_length: 16; v_call: TRBV5-1; clone_size: NA; cdr3_aa: CASSFRQVVTNEKLFF
j_call: TRBJ1-4; cdr3_length: 17; v_call: TRBV21-1; clone_size: NA; cdr3_aa: CASSPKESKGYNEKLFF
j_call: TRBJ2-5; cdr3_length: 13; v_call: TRBV25-1; clone_size: NA; cdr3_aa: CASSELALRGQYF
j_call: TRBJ2-3; cdr3_length: 15; v_call: TRBV4-1; clone_size: NA; cdr3_aa: CASSLGGTGSDTQYF
j_call: TRBJ2-1; cdr3_length: 11; v_call: TRBV5-6; clone_size: NA; cdr3_aa: CASSLSYEQFF
j_call: TRBJ2-6; cdr3_length: 17; v_call: TRBV5-4; clone_size: NA; cdr3_aa: CASSLIEDFSGANVLTF
j_call: TRBJ2-1; cdr3_length: 17; v_call: TRBV5-4; clone_size: NA; cdr3_aa: CASSLPPSGRGVNEQFF
j_call: TRBJ2-3; cdr3_length: 13; v_call: TRBV5-1; clone_size: NA; cdr3_aa: CASSGEQGNTQYF
j_call: TRBJ2-3; cdr3_length: 13; v_call: TRBV7-2; clone_size: NA; cdr3_aa: CASSKFSTDTQYF
j_call: TRBJ2-7; cdr3_length: 13; v_call: TRBV5-1; clone_size: NA; cdr3_aa: CASSLMGGREQYF
j_call: TRBJ1-5; cdr3_length: 15; v_call: TRBV7-3; clone_size: NA; cdr3_aa: CASRSERGSNQPQHF
j_call: TRBJ2-1; cdr3_length: 14; v_call: TRBV30; clone_size: NA; cdr3_aa: CAWSQQQAYNEQFF
j_call: TRBJ1-2; cdr3_length: 13; v_call: TRBV5-1; clone_size: NA; cdr3_aa: CASSLGQDYGYTF
j_call: TRBJ1-6; cdr3_length: 14; v_call: TRBV7-8; clone_size: once; cdr3_aa: CASSLVAANSPLHF
j_call: TRBJ2-6; cdr3_length: 17; v_call: TRBV13; clone_size: NA; cdr3_aa: CASSTRWTGPGANVLTF
j_call: TRBJ2-3; cdr3_length: 14; v_call: TRBV18; clone_size: NA; cdr3_aa: CASSPLGRGDTQYF
j_call: TRBJ2-5; cdr3_length: 13; v_call: TRBV2; clone_size: NA; cdr3_aa: CASTPGAGGTQYF
j_call: TRBJ2-7; cdr3_length: 15; v_call: TRBV30; clone_size: NA; cdr3_aa: CAWSVWSSIQSEQYF
j_call: TRBJ1-5; cdr3_length: 16; v_call: TRBV6-9; clone_size: once; cdr3_aa: CASSHKSRDRGLPQHF
j_call: TRBJ1-2; cdr3_length: 13; v_call: TRBV30; clone_size: NA; cdr3_aa: CAWRWGPGLDYTF
j_call: TRBJ2-2; cdr3_length: 21; v_call: TRBV5-1; clone_size: NA; cdr3_aa: CASSLAGWGLAGARDTGELFF
j_call: TRBJ1-2; cdr3_length: 15; v_call: TRBV5-1; clone_size: NA; cdr3_aa: CASSQRTGGRNGYTF
j_call: TRBJ1-1; cdr3_length: 14; v_call: TRBV9; clone_size: NA; cdr3_aa: CASSVGQTNTEAFF
j_call: TRBJ2-7; cdr3_length: 16; v_call: TRBV15; clone_size: NA; cdr3_aa: CATSHGGVFSSYEQYF
j_call: TRBJ2-3; cdr3_length: 16; v_call: TRBV27; clone_size: NA; cdr3_aa: CASFRPPGGSTDTQYF
j_call: TRBJ2-5; cdr3_length: 13; v_call: TRBV2; clone_size: NA; cdr3_aa: CARTGRRGETQYF
j_call: TRBJ2-5; cdr3_length: 12; v_call: TRBV30; clone_size: once; cdr3_aa: CAWSVTSGMQYF
j_call: TRBJ2-5; cdr3_length: 12; v_call: TRBV5-1; clone_size: NA; cdr3_aa: CASSRTEETQYF
j_call: TRBJ1-2; cdr3_length: 13; v_call: TRBV6-1; clone_size: NA; cdr3_aa: CASSESAWDGYTF
j_call: TRBJ2-2; cdr3_length: 13; v_call: TRBV9; clone_size: NA; cdr3_aa: CASSDGTGGLLFF
j_call: TRBJ2-6; cdr3_length: 18; v_call: TRBV7-9; clone_size: NA; cdr3_aa: CASSLGTGASLGANVLTF
j_call: TRBJ2-7; cdr3_length: 12; v_call: TRBV6-5; clone_size: once; cdr3_aa: CASSTDSYEQYF
j_call: TRBJ1-5; cdr3_length: 15; v_call: TRBV7-6; clone_size: NA; cdr3_aa: CASSLGTGGNQPQHF
j_call: TRBJ1-4; cdr3_length: 15; v_call: TRBV18; clone_size: NA; cdr3_aa: CASSPGQGFFEKLFF
j_call: TRBJ2-5; cdr3_length: 17; v_call: TRBV5-6; clone_size: NA; cdr3_aa: CASSPVWRDRGLETQYF
j_call: TRBJ2-1; cdr3_length: 18; v_call: TRBV5-1; clone_size: NA; cdr3_aa: CASSLRTSGRSGGNEQFF
j_call: TRBJ2-7; cdr3_length: 15; v_call: TRBV10-3; clone_size: NA; cdr3_aa: CAIRRTDFGTYEQYF
j_call: TRBJ2-3; cdr3_length: 15; v_call: TRBV2; clone_size: NA; cdr3_aa: CASRVLAGGEVTQYF
j_call: TRBJ2-7; cdr3_length: 14; v_call: TRBV5-1; clone_size: once; cdr3_aa: CASSPRDPTAKQYF
j_call: TRBJ1-5; cdr3_length: 14; v_call: TRBV6-6; clone_size: NA; cdr3_aa: CASRSTGGRQPQHF
j_call: TRBJ2-2; cdr3_length: 16; v_call: TRBV18; clone_size: NA; cdr3_aa: CASSPPSGVGTGELFF
j_call: TRBJ1-2; cdr3_length: 17; v_call: TRBV28; clone_size: NA; cdr3_aa: CASSLNPRLRGNYGYTF
j_call: TRBJ1-1; cdr3_length: 16; v_call: TRBV5-4; clone_size: NA; cdr3_aa: CASSRGVAGGFTEAFF
j_call: TRBJ1-4; cdr3_length: 13; v_call: TRBV5-8; clone_size: NA; cdr3_aa: CASSARVVGKLFF